The 10 T cell receptor beta chains given below trace back to one sample, sequenced in a study of early stage breast cancer tumors. Assay used: immunoSEQ multiplex PCR; TCRdb lists only in-frame clones, some missing. The repertoire holds some 47,000 clones, approximately 80% seen once, with around 1.3% in the top ten. Sequenced material: blood. Receptors were obtained from a person aged 50-59 years with breast cancer.

The chain employs TRBV5-1 and TRBJ2-7, with 8 bases fitting TRBD1. Per germline, CDR1 SGHRS and CDR2 YFSETQ. The junction had 4 bases not matched to a gene; V was cut back by 0 bases and J by 5 bases. The CDR3 loop spans 14 amino acids. CDR3 loop: CASSLGVTGDEQYF. The CDR3 DNA is TGCGCCAGCAGCTTGGGAGTGACAGGGGACGAGCAGTACTTC.

The CDR3 bases are TGTGCCAGTAGTATAGATGTCAGCCTCCAAGAGACCCAGTACTTC. It yields the protein CASSIDVSLQETQYF. This chain uses TRBV19 with TRBJ2-5; D remains ambiguous. Germline lookup yields CDR1 LNHDA and CDR2 SQIVND (reference sequence). V lost 0 bases to trimming and J lost 1 base, with 9 bases between them. The CDR3 loop spans 15 amino acids.

This sequence joins TRBV5-1 and TRBJ2-5; possibly TRBD1 for D (6 bases). The CDR3 loop spans 17 amino acids. Trimming took off 4 bases at V and 4 bases at J, with 23 bases between the two ends. The germline gives CDR1 SGHRS, CDR2 YFSETQ. The CDR3 DNA follows: TGCGCCAGCAGCCGCCTATCGACAGGCGGCTATTCAGAGACCCAGTACTTC. Translating it yields CASSRLSTGGYSETQYF.

The chain combines TRBV5-4 with TRBJ2-7; 7 positions agree with TRBD2. CDR1 is SGHNT and CDR2 is YYREEE in the germline V gene (reference sequence). The CDR3 totals 15 residues. The ends lost 0 bases at V and 5 bases at J; junction bases unmatched: 8. The CDR3 DNA reads TGTGCCAGCAGCTTGGCCGGGCTAGCGGCCCACGAGCAGTACTTC. This codes for CASSLAGLAAHEQYF. The whole variable domain, filled in from reference TRBV5-4 and TRBJ2-7, reads ETGVTQSPTHLIKTRGQQVTLRCSSQSGHNTVSWYQQALGQGPQFIFQYYREEENGRGNFPPRFSGLQFPNYSSELNVNALELDDSALYLCASSLAGLAAHEQYFGPGTRLTVT.

CDR3 loop: CASSAGTSQTRTDTQYF. CDR3 coding DNA: TGCGCCAGCAGTGCCGGGACATCCCAAACTCGCACAGATACGCAGTATTTT. V and J are TRBV5-1 and TRBJ2-3; a possible D gene is TRBD1 (6 bases). Germline CDR1 is SGHRS and CDR2 is YFSETQ. V was pared by 5 bases and J by 1 base, with 20 bases between. The CDR3 totals 17 residues.

The chain couples TRBV9 to TRBJ1-1; 7 bases are a match to TRBD1. Trimming removed 3 bases from V and 4 bases from J; junction bases left unmatched: 6. This CDR3 contains 14 residues. In germline, CDR1 is SGDLS, CDR2 YYNGEE. CDR3 nucleotide sequence: TGTGCCAGCAGCGCGACAGGGAGTGGCACTGAAGCTTTCTTT. Encoded protein: CASSATGSGTEAFF.

This chain joins TRBV9 and TRBJ2-7; D possibly corresponds to TRBD1 (5 bases). This CDR3 spans 15 amino acids. Trimming pared 0 bases from V and 0 bases from J, leaving 10 bases between. From germline, CDR1 is SGDLS and CDR2 YYNGEE. The CDR3 coding sequence is TGTGCCAGCAGCGTAGCCCCCGGACACTCCTACGAGCAGTACTTC. It specifies CASSVAPGHSYEQYF. Filled out from reference TRBV9 and TRBJ2-7, the complete variable domain reads DSGVTQTPKHLITATGQRVTLRCSPRSGDLSVYWYQQSLDQGLQFLIQYYNGEERAKGNILERFSAQQFPDLHSELNLSSLELGDSALYFCASSVAPGHSYEQYFGPGTRLTVT.

The V call is TRBV4-2, the J call TRBJ2-1; D not resolved. This CDR3 has 15 residues. With 2 bases removed from V and 5 bases from J, the gap between germline ends came to 13 bases. Germline values: CDR1 LGHNA, CDR2 YNFKEQ. CDR3 region: CASSQRAAVDNEQFF. The CDR3 coding sequence is TGTGCCAGCAGCCAACGGGCAGCAGTGGACAATGAGCAGTTCTTC.

This clone was observed once. The chain links TRBV29-1 to TRBJ2-4; TRBD1 aligns across 7 bases. Germline lookup yields CDR1 SQVTM and CDR2 ANQGSEA. The CDR3 covers 16 residues. The V and J ends lost 6 bases and 3 bases, in that order; junction bases with no gene match: 14. The CDR3 region has the DNA TGCAGCGTGAGGGGGCAGGCTCGGCCTTACAAAAACATTCAGTACTTC. Protein sequence: CSVRGQARPYKNIQYF.

This clone was found a few times. The identical CDR3 is also encoded by other nucleotide sequences in the sample. V and J are TRBV2 and TRBJ2-7, with 9 nucleotides matching TRBD1. The V gene end was trimmed by 7 bases and the J gene end by 1 base; junction bases not matched to a gene: 11. Germline assignment: CDR1 SNHLY and CDR2 FYNNEI. The CDR3 totals 16 residues. The CDR3 spells CASINPGQGRSYEQYF. The CDR3 DNA follows: TGTGCCAGCATAAACCCGGGACAGGGTAGGTCCTACGAGCAGTACTTC.